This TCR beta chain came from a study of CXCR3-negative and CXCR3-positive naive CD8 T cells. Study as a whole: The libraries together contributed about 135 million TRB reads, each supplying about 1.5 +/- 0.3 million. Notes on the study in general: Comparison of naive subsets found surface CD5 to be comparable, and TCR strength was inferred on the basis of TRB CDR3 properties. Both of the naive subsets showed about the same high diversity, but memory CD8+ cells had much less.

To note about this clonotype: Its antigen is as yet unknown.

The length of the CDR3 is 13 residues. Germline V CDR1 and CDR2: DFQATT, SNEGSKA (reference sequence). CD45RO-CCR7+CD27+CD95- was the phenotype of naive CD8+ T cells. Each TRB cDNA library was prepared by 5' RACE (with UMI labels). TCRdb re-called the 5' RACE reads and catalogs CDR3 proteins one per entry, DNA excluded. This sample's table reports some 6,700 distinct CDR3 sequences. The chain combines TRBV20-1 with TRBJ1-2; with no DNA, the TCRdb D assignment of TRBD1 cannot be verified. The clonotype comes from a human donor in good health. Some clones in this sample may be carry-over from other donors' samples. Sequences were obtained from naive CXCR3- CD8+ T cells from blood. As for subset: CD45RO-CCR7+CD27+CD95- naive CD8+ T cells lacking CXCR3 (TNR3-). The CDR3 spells CSARVQGDYGYTF.